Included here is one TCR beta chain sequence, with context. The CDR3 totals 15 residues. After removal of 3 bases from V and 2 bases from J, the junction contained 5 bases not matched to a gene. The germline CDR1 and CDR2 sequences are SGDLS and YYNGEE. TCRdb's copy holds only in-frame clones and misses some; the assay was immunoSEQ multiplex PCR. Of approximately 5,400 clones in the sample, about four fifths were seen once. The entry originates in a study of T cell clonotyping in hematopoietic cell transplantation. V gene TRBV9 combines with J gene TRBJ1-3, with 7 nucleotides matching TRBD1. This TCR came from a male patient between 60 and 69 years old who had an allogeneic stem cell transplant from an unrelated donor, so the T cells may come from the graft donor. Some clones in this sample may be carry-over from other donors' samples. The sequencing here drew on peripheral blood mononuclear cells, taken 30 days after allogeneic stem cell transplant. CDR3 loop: CASSGQGLTGNTIYF. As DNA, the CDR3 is TGTGCCAGCAGCGGACAGGGTTTGACTGGAAACACCATATATTTT.